The 11 T cell receptor beta chains below come from one sample, sequenced in a study of T cell responses to AZD1222 COVID-19 vaccine. The method was immunoSEQ multiplex PCR; TCRdb's version includes in-frame clones alone and lacks a portion of them. The table lists 200,000 or so clones, approximately 87% of them singletons. Material: peripheral blood, obtained on day 0 of MenACWY control vaccination. The receptors derive from an adult in good health.

CDR3 sequence reads: CASSEGSGGYTF. The CDR3 bases are TGTGCCAGCAGTGAAGGTTCAGGTGGCTACACCTTC. This rearrangement joins TRBV25-1 to TRBJ1-2, with D uncertain. Trimming left V 2 bases short and J 7 bases short, with 8 bases between. The CDR3 sequence is 12 residues long. Germline loops: CDR1 MGHDK, CDR2 SYGVNS.

The V gene is TRBV5-1, the J gene TRBJ2-5; tentative D call: TRBD1 (5 bases). Germline V CDR1 and CDR2: SGHRS, YFSETQ. CDR3 length equals 14 residues. Trimming shortened V by 0 bases and J by 1 base, and 7 bases separated the two germline ends. The CDR3 reads CASSLVTVQETQYF. CDR3 in DNA: TGCGCCAGCAGCTTGGTGACAGTCCAAGAGACCCAGTACTTC.

The V and J genes are TRBV7-8 and TRBJ2-7; 7 bases line up with TRBD1. After removal of 1 base from V and 3 bases from J, the junction contained 0 bases not matched to a gene. Germline assignment: CDR1 SGHVS and CDR2 FQNEAQ. The CDR3 contains 13 residues. The CDR3 region has the DNA TGTGCCAGCAGCTTAGGGACAGGCTACGAGCAGTACTTC. This gives the protein CASSLGTGYEQYF.

This chain uses TRBV19 with TRBJ1-2; 7 nucleotides match TRBD1. Germline V gene sequence: CDR1 LNHDA, CDR2 SQIVND (reference sequence). This CDR3 contains 14 residues. J was trimmed by 7 bases and V by 4 bases; bases with no gene match: 9. For the CDR3, the DNA is TGTGCCAGTAGTACCCCTCGGACAGGATCTGGCTACACCTTC. The encoded protein is CASSTPRTGSGYTF.

This clone was seen a handful of times. This rearrangement joins TRBV27 to TRBJ1-2; 8 bases align to TRBD1. V dropped 3 bases and J dropped 8; count of bases not matched to a gene: 5. The CDR3 is 13 amino acids. CDR1 is MNHEY and CDR2 is SMNVEV in the germline V gene (reference sequence). The CDR3 DNA reads TGTGCCAGCAGTTTCTTACAGGGGGGCGGCTACACCTTC. As protein: CASSFLQGGGYTF.

This clone showed up just once. This sequence joins TRBV2 and TRBJ2-1, with no clear D. This CDR3 region has 12 residues. Trimming removed 8 bases at V and 6 bases at J, with 11 bases between. Germline values: CDR1 SNHLY, CDR2 FYNNEI. The CDR3 sequence: CASWAERNEQFF. The CDR3 nucleotides read TGTGCCAGCTGGGCGGAACGCAATGAGCAGTTCTTC.

This chain joins TRBV2 and TRBJ1-1; possible D gene TRBD1, 5 bases. Germline V gene data show CDR1 as SNHLY and CDR2 as FYNNEI. CDR3 size: 14 residues. V dropped 6 bases and J dropped 4 bases, with 15 bases sitting between them. CDR3: CASRTTEEGTEAFF. The CDR3 nucleotides are TGTGCCAGCAGGACGACAGAGGAGGGCACTGAAGCTTTCTTT. Full variable domain (rest looked up from reference TRBV2 and TRBJ1-1): EPEVTQTPSHQVTQMGQEVILRCVPISNHLYFYWYRQILGQKVEFLVSFYNNEISEKSEIFDDQFSVERPDGSNFTLKIRSTKLEDSAMYFCASRTTEEGTEAFFGQGTRLTVV.

The J gene is TRBJ1-5, the V gene TRBV7-2; TRBD1 matches at 12 bases. Germline CDR1 reads SGHTA; CDR2 reads FQGNSA. V lost 6 bases to trimming and J lost 9 bases; unmatched junction nucleotides: 6. This CDR3 is built from 14 residues. The CDR3, as DNA: TGTGCCAGCAGTTCCGGGACAGGGGGCCCGCCCCAGCATTTT. It is translated as CASSSGTGGPPQHF.

This chain uses TRBV19 with TRBJ2-3; TRBD2 aligns across 7 bases. The CDR3 has 15 residues. Germline lookup yields CDR1 LNHDA and CDR2 SQIVND (reference sequence). V dropped 4 bases and J dropped 2; count of bases not matched to a gene: 6. The CDR3 is CASSKGTTATDTQYF. The CDR3 DNA reads TGTGCCAGTAGTAAAGGGACTACCGCCACAGATACGCAGTATTTT.

V and J are TRBV6-5 and TRBJ2-7; D ambiguous. V dropped 2 bases and J dropped 0 bases, with 8 bases sitting between them. The germline CDR1 and CDR2 sequences are MNHEY and SVGAGI. CDR3 length: 14 amino acids. CDR3 bases: TGTGCCAGCAGTTACCGAAGGGCCTCCTACGAGCAGTACTTC. This encodes CASSYRRASYEQYF.

J is TRBJ2-5 and V is TRBV5-4; D possibly corresponds to TRBD2 (5 bases). The length of the CDR3 is 13 residues. The V end lost 5 bases, the J end lost 5 bases, and 13 bases lay between the germline ends. Germline values: CDR1 SGHNT, CDR2 YYREEE (reference sequence). CDR3 protein: CASRHVREETQYF. For the CDR3, the DNA is TGTGCCAGCAGACATGTAAGGGAGGAGACCCAGTACTTC.